This TCR beta chain was obtained from a study of identical twins (dated by TCRdb to about 2016). For the study in its entirety: TCR alpha and beta repertoires from monozygotic twins, unrelated adults of various ages and cord blood were deep-sequenced to test whether fetal clonotypes persist. To rule out contamination, replicate twin experiments were performed at different times with different library preparation protocols. Study-wide conclusions, independent of this receptor: In monozygotic twins, recombination models systematically underestimated out-of-frame TCR alpha sharing, but the models matched the sharing seen between unrelated individuals. The excess sharing between twins in beta out-of-frame sequences was weaker because fewer shared sequences reduced the signal-to-noise ratio. Compared with coincidental sharing between unrelated individuals, out-of-frame TCR alpha sequences shared between twins had an excess of sequences with low generation probability. Fewer insertions were carried by abundant cord blood beta clonotypes, a similar but weaker trend appeared in young adult naive repertoires, and no such trend appeared in memory repertoires. Because the same donors could not be followed over many years, conclusions were based on cross-sectional statistical analysis. Invariant T cells such as MAIT and iNKT could partly confound zero-insertion analyses, though diverse VJ usage argued against this for most clonotypes.

Libraries were prepared through 5' RACE. For sequencing, an Illumina HiSeq 2000 was employed. Template switching added a universal primer binding site, and the final cDNA carried a unique molecular identifier that allowed TCR cDNA molecules to be counted accurately. First-strand cDNA for TCR alpha and beta chains was synthesized from specific primers in the conserved constant-segment region. To control for contamination, every cDNA library was double barcoded, receiving both a SMART-Mk sample barcode and Illumina barcodes. TruSeq adapter sequences, together with Illumina sample barcodes, were added in two successive PCR steps. The TCR alpha and beta cDNA libraries were sequenced on the Illumina HiSeq platform using custom primers. Under the source paper's analysis protocol: Unique molecular identifiers were extracted from raw reads with MiGEC, and CDR3 positions were determined with MiXCR. For each individual, recombination models were inferred using an EM algorithm with the repgenHMM and IGoR tools. Shared clonotypes were analyzed with the tcR package in R, and sharing was normalized by the product of cloneset sizes. To study raw recombination without the effects of thymic and clonal selection, out-of-frame nonproductive sequences were analyzed. In TCRdb, the public reads were trimmed at Q25 with fastp and aligned with MiXCR, with productive beta chains retained. Each entry is one CDR3 protein sequence, shown with its most common DNA and genes. These V and J calls derive from TCRdb rather than the authors' analysis. This sample comprises more than 1.5 million distinct CDR3 sequences, more than 30% of them detected only once. The ten top clones hold approximately 0.29% of the sample.

Every donor was a healthy Caucasian. About this clonotype itself: It has no known antigen specificity. One end of the junction fails to match germline, which may point to a read error.

Based on the germline V gene, the CDR1 and CDR2 sequences are MGHDK and SYGVNS. The CDR3 runs 15 amino acids, cysteine and phenylalanine included. CDR3 DNA only is kept here, 45 bases in frame from base 1. Input material: cord blood. Here the chain combines TRBV25-1 and TRBJ2-7, with TRBD2 matching 12 junction bases. The origin of this receptor is a newborn girl in good health. In nucleotide form, the sequence is TGTGCCAGCAGTGGTATGACTAGCGGGAGCTACGAGCGGTACTTC. Its protein product is CASSGMTSGSYERYF.